This T cell receptor beta chain emerged from a study of cytotoxic CD8 clonotypes in ibrutinib-treated CLL. Study information: Overall, 24 responses were partial and 2 complete; following median approximately 73 months, 14 patients stayed remitted and approximately 12 progressed. Response samples were taken after a median of about 12 months on treatment, range 6 to 36. The study, taken as a whole, reports: Measured clonality at baseline was greater than in age-matched healthy donors and tracked with circulating CD8+ T-cell counts. Sustained-remission and progressing patients had unequal sampling times.

On this clone itself: Its antigen is unknown.

Data came from immunoSEQ multiplex PCR; TCRdb stores just in-frame clones and leaves some out. The table has roughly 30,000 clones, 76% seen once. The CDR3 length is 14 residues. Germline V lookup: CDR1 LGHNA, CDR2 YNFKEQ. V lost 0 bases to trimming and J lost 3 bases; unmatched junction nucleotides: 1. The sequence derives from a human donor with chronic lymphocytic leukemia. Source: PBMCs, taken after 36 months of ibrutinib treatment. V gene TRBV4-2 combines with J gene TRBJ2-7, with 8 bases lining up with TRBD1. The CDR3 reads CASSQEQGVYEQYF. DNA for the CDR3: TGTGCCAGCAGCCAAGAACAGGGGGTCTACGAGCAGTACTTC.